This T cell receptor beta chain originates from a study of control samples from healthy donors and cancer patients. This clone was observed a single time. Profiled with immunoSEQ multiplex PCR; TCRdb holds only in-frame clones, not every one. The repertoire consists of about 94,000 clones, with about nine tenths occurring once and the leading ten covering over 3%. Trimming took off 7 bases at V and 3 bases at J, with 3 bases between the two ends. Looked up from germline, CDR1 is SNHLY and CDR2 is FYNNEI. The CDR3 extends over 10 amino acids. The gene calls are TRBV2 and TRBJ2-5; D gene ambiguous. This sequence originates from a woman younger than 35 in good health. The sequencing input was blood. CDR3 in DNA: TGTGCCAGCAAGGAAGAGACCCAGTACTTC. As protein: CASKEETQYF.